The rows below give T cell receptor beta chains drawn from one sample of a study of regulatory T cells in long-lasting Graves disease. TCRdb ran MiXCR on the multiplex PCR reads and lists one entry per CDR3 protein. This repertoire shows hundreds of thousands of distinct CDR3 sequences, less than 20% found once; its top ten account for around a fifth. The input for sequencing was peripheral blood mononuclear cells (PBMCs), taken at new diagnosis, from a patient treated with antithyroid drugs. All receptors derive from a female donor with Graves disease. Each CDR3 is given without its conserved first and last residue.

V	CDR3
TRBV6-2/TRBV6-3	ASSFRGSRGKAEAF
TRBV27	ASSLNRVTEAF
TRBV27	ASSLSGARRDTYEQY
TRBV7-2	ASSFKRTVIEQF
TRBV12-5	ASEGSGGADTQY
TRBV6-2/TRBV6-3	ASSSGDVIGELF
TRBV6-2/TRBV6-3	ASSESWREGPGTLY
TRBV4-1	ASSLGGMVKNIQY
TRBV4-1	ASSQEPLASGRTYNEQF
TRBV10-1	ASSELGSEQY
TRBV12-3/TRBV12-4	ASSSTGGANEKLF
TRBV5-1	ASSLTTGSNSPLH
TRBV7-2	ASSSRLAGTDTQY
TRBV7-8	ASSLYIEGQGSSTDTQY
TRBV18	ASSPADRQHNEQF